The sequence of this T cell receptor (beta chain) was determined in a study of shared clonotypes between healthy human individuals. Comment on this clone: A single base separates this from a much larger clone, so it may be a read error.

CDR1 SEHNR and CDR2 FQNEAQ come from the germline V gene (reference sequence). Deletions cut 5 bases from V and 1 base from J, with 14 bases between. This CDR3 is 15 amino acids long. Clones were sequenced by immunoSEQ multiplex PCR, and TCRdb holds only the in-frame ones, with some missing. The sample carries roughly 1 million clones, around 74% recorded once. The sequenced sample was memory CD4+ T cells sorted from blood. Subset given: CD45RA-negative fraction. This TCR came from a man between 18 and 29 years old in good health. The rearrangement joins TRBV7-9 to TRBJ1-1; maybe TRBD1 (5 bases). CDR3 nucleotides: TGTGCCAGCAGCCCCCGAGGGGCGGGGAACACTGAAGCTTTCTTT. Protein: CASSPRGAGNTEAFF.